This TCR beta chain was recovered during a study of T cells in Graves' hyperthyroidism and ophthalmopathy. Study results and limitations: Peripheral blood also featured most of the thyroid clonotypes expanded above 0.001.

TCR beta CDR3 regions were amplified from RNA transcripts. HTBI primers were the set used in a first-round RT-PCR of the TCR CDR3. In TCRdb, the multiplex PCR reads were re-called with MiXCR into one record per CDR3 protein. Counted here are about 360,000 distinct CDR3 sequences, roughly 13% occurring once; the ten biggest clones make up around a tenth. As for this clonotype: Antigen: not known.

Per germline, CDR1 SGHNT and CDR2 YYREEE (reference sequence). CDR3 length: 15 residues. Deletions cut 2 bases from V and 4 bases from J, with 12 bases between. The TCR originated in a woman aged 18-35 years with Graves' hyperthyroidism. The sequencing input was blood. The chain is built from TRBV5-4 and TRBJ2-2; D may match TRBD1 or TRBD2 (6 bases each). In nucleotides, the CDR3 is TGTGCCAGCAGCTTAGGGGGGCTCGGCACCGGGGAGCTGTTTTTT. Translation: CASSLGGLGTGELFF.